The rows below give T cell receptor beta chains drawn from one sample of a study of cytomegalovirus exposure and HLA in healthy donors. Assay used: immunoSEQ multiplex PCR; TCRdb lists only in-frame clones, some missing. The sample yields approximately 140,000 clones, 70% to 80% seen once. Sample: PBMCs. The receptors were sampled from a woman aged 55-70 years in good health and CMV-seronegative. Both conserved end residues are part of each CDR3. D genes are given only for firm matches. Expanded clones get a size class; other rows say once, few or many, or leave the size out.

d_call | j_call | v_call | clone_size | cdr3_nt | cdr3_aa
TRBD2 | TRBJ2-3 | TRBV11-2 | once | TGTGCCAGCAGACCAAAGAGAAGCGGGAGGGCTAGCACAGATACGCAGTATTTT | CASRPKRSGRASTDTQYF
TRBD2 | TRBJ2-7 | TRBV27 | NA | TGTGCCAGCAGTCAGACTAGCGGAGCCGCCTACGAGCAGTACTTC | CASSQTSGAAYEQYF
NA | TRBJ2-1 | TRBV5-1 | NA | TGCGCCAGCAGTTTCGGTAGGAGGGGACGTTACAATGAGCAGTTCTTC | CASSFGRRGRYNEQFF
TRBD1 | TRBJ1-1 | TRBV27 | NA | TGTGCCAGCAGTAGGGCAGGGGGGTCTGAAGCTTTCTTT | CASSRAGGSEAFF
NA | TRBJ1-1 | TRBV10-3 | few | TGTGCCATCAAGTCCCAGGGCGGTACTGAAGCTTTCTTT | CAIKSQGGTEAFF
TRBD1 | TRBJ2-7 | TRBV5-1 | NA | TGCGCCAGCAGCCTTCGGGACAGGGAACTCTACGAGCAGTACTTC | CASSLRDRELYEQYF
TRBD2 | TRBJ2-2 | TRBV7-9 | NA | TGTGCCAGCAGCTTCGGACTAGCGGGATATGCGAACACCGGGGAGCTGTTTTTT | CASSFGLAGYANTGELFF
NA | TRBJ1-4 | TRBV4-1 | NA | TGCGCCAGCAGCCAAGGAGACAGGAATGAAAAACTGTTTTTT | CASSQGDRNEKLFF
NA | TRBJ1-5 | TRBV4-2 | NA | TGTGCCAGCAGCGTCGGTTTCAATCAGCCCCAGCATTTT | CASSVGFNQPQHF
TRBD1 | TRBJ2-6 | TRBV15 | NA | TGTGCCACCAGCAGAGTCATGGGGACAGGGAGGACTGGGGCCAACGTCCTGACTTTC | CATSRVMGTGRTGANVLTF
NA | TRBJ1-3 | TRBV28 | NA | TGTGCCAGCAGTTTGGTAGGGGCCGCTGGAAACACCATATATTTT | CASSLVGAAGNTIYF
NA | TRBJ1-4 | TRBV18 | NA | TGTGCCAGCTCACCTGGGGCCGGCGAAAAACTGTTTTTT | CASSPGAGEKLFF
TRBD2 | TRBJ2-4 | TRBV19 | NA | TGTGCCAGTAGTAGTGGACTAGCGGGAGTCTTTTGGGCCAAAAACATTCAGTACTTC | CASSSGLAGVFWAKNIQYF
NA | TRBJ2-3 | TRBV9 | NA | TGTGCCAGCAGCGTAGGGGGACAACCCACAGATACGCAGTATTTT | CASSVGGQPTDTQYF
NA | TRBJ1-2 | TRBV30 | NA | TGTGCCTGGAGCCAATTCGAGAGGGGGACCTATGGCTACACCTTC | CAWSQFERGTYGYTF
TRBD1 | TRBJ1-5 | TRBV2 | once | TGTGCCAGCAGTGTAAGCAGGGGGCTCTATCAGCCCCAGCATTTT | CASSVSRGLYQPQHF
TRBD2 | TRBJ2-3 | TRBV10-2 | NA | TGCGCCAGCAGTATAGCGGGAGTGACAGATACGCAGTATTTT | CASSIAGVTDTQYF
TRBD1 | TRBJ2-4 | TRBV2 | NA | TGTGCCAGCAGAGACAGGGTAGTTCGTTTTGCTGGGGCCAAAAACATTCAGTACTTC | CASRDRVVRFAGAKNIQYF
TRBD1 | TRBJ2-6 | TRBV6-6 | few | TGTGCCAGCAGGCATGACAGGGCTGGGGCCAACGTCCTGACTTTC | CASRHDRAGANVLTF
NA | TRBJ2-5 | TRBV5-6 | NA | TGTGCCAGCAGCCCGACACGGGGTTTGGGGGAGACCCAGTACTTC | CASSPTRGLGETQYF
NA | TRBJ2-7 | TRBV6-6 | NA | TGTGCCAGCAGTTACCCACGCGACGAGCAGTACTTC | CASSYPRDEQYF
TRBD2 | TRBJ2-2 | TRBV19 | NA | TGTGCCAGTAGACCCGGGGCGGGGGCGAACACCGGGGAGCTGTTTTTT | CASRPGAGANTGELFF
TRBD2 | TRBJ2-3 | TRBV9 | NA | TGTGCCAGCAGCGTAGCTGGGACTAGCGGGAGTGGGGCAAGCACAGATACGCAGTATTTT | CASSVAGTSGSGASTDTQYF
TRBD2 | TRBJ2-5 | TRBV4-1 | NA | TGCGCCAGCAGCCAGGGAAGGACTAGCGGCACGGAAGAGACCCAGTACTTC | CASSQGRTSGTEETQYF
NA | TRBJ1-2 | TRBV7-9 | NA | TGTGCCAGCAGCCCCCGAGGCCTCTCCACAGGGTTGGGCTACACCTTC | CASSPRGLSTGLGYTF
TRBD1 | TRBJ2-1 | TRBV2 | once | TGTGCCAGCAGGGAACAGGGGGCGGTCTACAATGAGCAGTTCTTC | CASREQGAVYNEQFF
NA | TRBJ1-5 | TRBV6-1 | NA | TGTGCCAGCAGTGAAGCGCAGGGGCTCTATAGCAATCAGCCCCAGCATTTT | CASSEAQGLYSNQPQHF
TRBD2 | TRBJ2-4 | TRBV28 | NA | TGTGCCAGCAGTTCTACTGGACTAGCGGGAGTCAAAAACATTCAGTACTTC | CASSSTGLAGVKNIQYF
TRBD1 | TRBJ1-1 | TRBV10-3 | NA | TGTGCCATCAGTGAGGGACAGGGAGGCACTGAAGCTTTCTTT | CAISEGQGGTEAFF
TRBD1 | TRBJ2-4 | TRBV6-1 | NA | TGTGCCAGCAGTGCACCGGGACAGGGTATTTGGGGCAAAAACATTCAGTACTTC | CASSAPGQGIWGKNIQYF
TRBD1 | TRBJ2-3 | TRBV5-4 | NA | TGTGCCAGCAGCTTGGCCGGGCAGGGGGCCTCAGATACGCAGTATTTT | CASSLAGQGASDTQYF
NA | TRBJ2-7 | TRBV6-1 | NA | TGTGCCAGCAGTGAAGCTGGTCTTGTGGGCAAGGTGTCCTACGAGCAGTACTTC | CASSEAGLVGKVSYEQYF
NA | TRBJ1-5 | TRBV5-6 | few | TGTGCCAGCAGCTTCCGACATTCGATTAATCAGCCCCAGCATTTT | CASSFRHSINQPQHF
NA | TRBJ2-6 | TRBV7-9 | NA | TGTTCCAGCAGCTTAGAAAACAGGGTTCCTGGGGCCAACGTCCTGACTTTC | CSSSLENRVPGANVLTF
TRBD2 | TRBJ2-3 | TRBV7-3 | NA | TGTGCCAGCAGCTTAGCCCTAGCGGGGGGCACAGATACGCAGTATTTT | CASSLALAGGTDTQYF
NA | TRBJ1-1 | TRBV6-1 | NA | TGTGCCAGCGACAGAGGTGACATGAACACTGAAGCTTTCTTT | CASDRGDMNTEAFF
TRBD2 | TRBJ2-7 | TRBV5-1 | NA | TGCGCCAGCAGCCTGACTAGCGACTACGAGCAGTACTTC | CASSLTSDYEQYF
TRBD1 | TRBJ1-3 | TRBV7-2 | NA | TGTGCCAGCAGGCCTCCAGGGGGCTTTGGAAACACCATATATTTT | CASRPPGGFGNTIYF
TRBD1 | TRBJ1-2 | TRBV9 | few | TGTGCCAGCACCCCAGGGGGGGACAGGGTATATGGCTACACCTTC | CASTPGGDRVYGYTF
TRBD1 | TRBJ1-4 | TRBV5-6 | NA | TGTGCCAGCAGCAGGGGACAGGGGAAAACTAATGAAAAACTGTTTTTT | CASSRGQGKTNEKLFF
NA | TRBJ2-7 | TRBV6-5 | NA | TGTGCCAGCAGTTACCCTAACCCAGGGTCCGAGCAGTACTTC | CASSYPNPGSEQYF